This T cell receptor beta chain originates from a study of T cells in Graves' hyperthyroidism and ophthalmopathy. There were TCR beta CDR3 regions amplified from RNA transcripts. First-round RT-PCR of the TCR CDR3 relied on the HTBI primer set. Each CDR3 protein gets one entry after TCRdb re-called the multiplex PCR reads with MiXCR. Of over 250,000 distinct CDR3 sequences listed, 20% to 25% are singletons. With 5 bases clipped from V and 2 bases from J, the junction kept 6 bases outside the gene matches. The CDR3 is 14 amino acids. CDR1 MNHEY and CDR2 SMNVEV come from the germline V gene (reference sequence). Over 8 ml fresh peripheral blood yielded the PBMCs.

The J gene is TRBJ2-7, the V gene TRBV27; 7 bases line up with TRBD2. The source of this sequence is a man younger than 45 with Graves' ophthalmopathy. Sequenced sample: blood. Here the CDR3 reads CASSPSGAPYEQYF. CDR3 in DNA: TGTGCCAGCAGTCCAAGCGGGGCCCCCTACGAGCAGTACTTC.